The TCR beta chain under discussion was sequenced for a study of T-cell memory formation after mild COVID-19. In this sample, this clonotype turned up many times. Its antigen remains unidentified. TCRdb fed the 5' RACE reads into MiXCR, producing one record per CDR3 protein. Of about 560,000 distinct CDR3 sequences listed, approximately 15% are singletons. Trimming took off 4 bases at V and 15 bases at J, with 23 bases between the two ends. Germline lookup yields CDR1 SGHRS and CDR2 YFSETQ. CDR3 length equals 14 residues. Study-wide findings and caveats: Of the contracting clones, CD4+ ones lay mainly in CM and EM, and CD8+ ones in EMRA. Still unconfirmed is whether the second-wave clones peaking on day 37 recognized SARS-CoV-2. Later expanders leaned CD4+, whereas clones that contracted between day 15 and 85 were balanced CD4/CD8.

The receptor comes from an adult woman who had mild COVID-19 (a few samples of this study predate the infection). Cell type and time point are not known. The chain combines TRBV5-1 with TRBJ2-1; D assignment may be TRBD1 or TRBD2 (5 bases each). The sequencing sample was made of PBMCs or a T cell subset sorted from them (not recorded which). CDR3: CASSGAVDGGRWFF. DNA of the CDR3: TGCGCCAGCAGCGGGGCCGTCGATGGGGGTCGTTGGTTCTTC.